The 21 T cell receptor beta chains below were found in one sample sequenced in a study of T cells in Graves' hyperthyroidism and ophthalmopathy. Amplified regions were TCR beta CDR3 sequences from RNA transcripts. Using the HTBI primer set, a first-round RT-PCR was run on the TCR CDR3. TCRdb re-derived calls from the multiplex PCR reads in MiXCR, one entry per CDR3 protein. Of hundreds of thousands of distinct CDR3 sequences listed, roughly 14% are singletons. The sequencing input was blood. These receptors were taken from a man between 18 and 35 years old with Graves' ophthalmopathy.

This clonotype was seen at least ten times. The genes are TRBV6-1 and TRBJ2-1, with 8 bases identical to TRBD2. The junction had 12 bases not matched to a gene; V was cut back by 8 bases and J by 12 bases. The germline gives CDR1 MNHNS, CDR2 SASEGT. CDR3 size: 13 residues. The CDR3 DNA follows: TGTGCCAGCGGGGGACTAGAGGAGGATCCGCAGTTCTTC. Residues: CASGGLEEDPQFF.

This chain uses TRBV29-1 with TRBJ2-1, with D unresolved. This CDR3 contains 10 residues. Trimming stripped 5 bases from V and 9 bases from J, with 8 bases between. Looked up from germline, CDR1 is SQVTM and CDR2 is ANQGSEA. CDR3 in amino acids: CSVIGSEQFF. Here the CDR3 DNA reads TGCAGCGTTATCGGAAGTGAGCAGTTCTTC.

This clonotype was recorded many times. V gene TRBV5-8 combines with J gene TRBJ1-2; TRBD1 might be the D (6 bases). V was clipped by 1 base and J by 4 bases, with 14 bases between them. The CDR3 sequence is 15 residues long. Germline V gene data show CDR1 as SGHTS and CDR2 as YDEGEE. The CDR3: CASSLWAGGGYGYTF. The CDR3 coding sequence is TGTGCCAGCAGCTTGTGGGCCGGGGGCGGCTATGGCTACACCTTC.

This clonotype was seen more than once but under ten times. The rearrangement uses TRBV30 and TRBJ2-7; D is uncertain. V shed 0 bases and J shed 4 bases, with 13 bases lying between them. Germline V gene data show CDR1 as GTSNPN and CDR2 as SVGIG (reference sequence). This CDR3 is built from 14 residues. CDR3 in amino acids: CAWSVLGYEYEQYF. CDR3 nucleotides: TGTGCCTGGAGTGTACTGGGCTACGAATACGAGCAGTACTTC. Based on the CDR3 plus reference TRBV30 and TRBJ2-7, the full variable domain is SQTIHQWPATLVQPVGSPLSLECTVEGTSNPNLYWYRQAAGRGLQLLFYSVGIGQISSEVPQNLSASRPQDRQFILSSKKLLLSDSGFYLCAWSVLGYEYEQYFGPGTRLTVT.

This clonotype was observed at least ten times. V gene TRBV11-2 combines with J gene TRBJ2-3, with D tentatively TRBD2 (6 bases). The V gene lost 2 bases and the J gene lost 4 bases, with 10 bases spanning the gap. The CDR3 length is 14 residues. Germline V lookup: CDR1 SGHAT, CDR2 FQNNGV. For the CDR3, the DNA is TGTGCCAGCAGCTTAAACGGAGGGTCAGATACGCAGTATTTT. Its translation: CASSLNGGSDTQYF.

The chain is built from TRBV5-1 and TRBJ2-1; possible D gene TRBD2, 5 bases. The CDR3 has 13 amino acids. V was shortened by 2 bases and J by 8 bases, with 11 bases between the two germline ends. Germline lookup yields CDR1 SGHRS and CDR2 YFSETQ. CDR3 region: CASSFPRADEQFF. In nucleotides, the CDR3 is TGCGCCAGCAGCTTTCCGCGGGCCGATGAGCAGTTCTTC.

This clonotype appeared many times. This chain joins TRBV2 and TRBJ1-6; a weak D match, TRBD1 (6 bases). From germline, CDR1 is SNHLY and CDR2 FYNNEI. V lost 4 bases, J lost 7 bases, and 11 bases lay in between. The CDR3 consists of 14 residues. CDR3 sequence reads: CASSAGTTNSPLHF. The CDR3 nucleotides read TGTGCCAGCAGTGCCGGGACAACGAATTCACCCCTCCACTTT.

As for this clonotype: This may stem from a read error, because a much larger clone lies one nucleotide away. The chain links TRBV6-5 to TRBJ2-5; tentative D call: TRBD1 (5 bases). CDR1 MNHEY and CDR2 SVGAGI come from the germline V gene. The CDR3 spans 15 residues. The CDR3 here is CAGSYLDTLQETQYF. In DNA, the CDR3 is TGTGCCGGCAGTTATTTGGACACGCTCCAAGAGACCCAGTACTTC.

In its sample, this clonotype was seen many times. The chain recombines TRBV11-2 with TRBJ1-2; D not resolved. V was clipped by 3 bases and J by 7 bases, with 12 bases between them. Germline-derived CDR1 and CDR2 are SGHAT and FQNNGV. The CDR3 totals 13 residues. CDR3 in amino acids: CASSLGFISGYTF. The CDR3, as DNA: TGTGCCAGCAGCTTGGGGTTCATCTCTGGCTACACCTTC.

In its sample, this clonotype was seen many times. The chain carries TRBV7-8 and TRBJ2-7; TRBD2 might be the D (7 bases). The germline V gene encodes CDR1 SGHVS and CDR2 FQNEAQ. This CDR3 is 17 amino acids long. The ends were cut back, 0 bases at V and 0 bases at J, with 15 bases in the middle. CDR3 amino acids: CASSLAGGASLSYEQYF. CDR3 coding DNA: TGTGCCAGCAGCTTAGCAGGGGGGGCCTCCCTCTCCTACGAGCAGTACTTC. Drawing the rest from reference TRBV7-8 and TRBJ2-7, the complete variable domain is GAGVSQSPRYKVAKRGQDVALRCDPISGHVSLFWYQQALGQGPEFLTYFQNEAQLDKSGLPSDRFFAERPEGSVSTLKIQRTQQEDSAVYLCASSLAGGASLSYEQYFGPGTRLTVT.

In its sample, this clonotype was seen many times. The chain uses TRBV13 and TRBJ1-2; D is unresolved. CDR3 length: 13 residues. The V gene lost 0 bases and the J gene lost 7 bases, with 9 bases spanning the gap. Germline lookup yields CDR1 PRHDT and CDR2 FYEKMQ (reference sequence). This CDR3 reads CASSLGRGSGYTF. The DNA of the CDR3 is TGTGCCAGCAGCTTAGGACGGGGATCTGGCTACACCTTC.

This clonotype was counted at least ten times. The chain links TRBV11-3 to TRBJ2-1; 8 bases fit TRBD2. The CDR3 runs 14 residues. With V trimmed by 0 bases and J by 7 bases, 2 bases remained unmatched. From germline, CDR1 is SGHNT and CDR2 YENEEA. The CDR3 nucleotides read TGTGCCAGCAGCTTAGACGGGAGGGGAAATGAGCAGTTCTTC. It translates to CASSLDGRGNEQFF.

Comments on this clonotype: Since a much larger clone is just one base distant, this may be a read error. CDR3 bases: TGTGCTAGTGGTTTTGGGGGACCCCAAGAGGCCCAGTACTTC. Protein: CASGFGGPQEAQYF. The chain carries TRBV12-5 and TRBJ2-5; perhaps D is TRBD1 or TRBD2 (5 bases each). The CDR3 spans 14 residues. Germline CDR1 LGHNT, CDR2 FRNRAP. Complete variable domain (other parts from reference TRBV12-5 and TRBJ2-5): DARVTQTPRHKVTEMGQEVTMRCQPILGHNTVFWYRQTMMQGLELLAYFRNRAPLDDSGMPKDRFSAEMPDATLATLKIQPSEPRDSAVYFCASGFGGPQEAQYFGPGTRLLVL.

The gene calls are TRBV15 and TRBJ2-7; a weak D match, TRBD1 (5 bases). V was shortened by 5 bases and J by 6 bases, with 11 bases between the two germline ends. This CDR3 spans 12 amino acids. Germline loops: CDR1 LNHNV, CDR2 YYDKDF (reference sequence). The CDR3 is CATSLGQCEQYF. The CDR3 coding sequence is TGTGCCACCAGCCTAGGACAATGCGAGCAGTACTTC.

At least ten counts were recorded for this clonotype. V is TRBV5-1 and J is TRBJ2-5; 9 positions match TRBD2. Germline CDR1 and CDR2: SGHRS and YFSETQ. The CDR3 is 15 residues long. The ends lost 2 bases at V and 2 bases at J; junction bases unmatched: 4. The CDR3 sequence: CASSLGLAFQETQYF. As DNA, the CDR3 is TGCGCCAGCAGCTTAGGACTAGCGTTTCAAGAGACCCAGTACTTC.

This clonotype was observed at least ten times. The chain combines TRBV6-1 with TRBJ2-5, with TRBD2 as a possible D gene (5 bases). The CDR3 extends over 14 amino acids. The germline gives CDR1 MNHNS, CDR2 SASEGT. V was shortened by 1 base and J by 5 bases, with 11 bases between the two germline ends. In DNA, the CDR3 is TGTGCCAGCAGTGAAGGTGGACTGTTGGAGACCCAGTACTTC. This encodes CASSEGGLLETQYF.

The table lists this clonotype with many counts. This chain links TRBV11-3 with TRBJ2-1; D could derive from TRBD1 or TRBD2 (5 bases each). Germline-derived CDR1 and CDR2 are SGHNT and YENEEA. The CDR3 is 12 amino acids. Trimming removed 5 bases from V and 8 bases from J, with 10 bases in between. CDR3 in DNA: TGTGCCAGCAGCCCCAGAGGGGATGAGCAGTTCTTC. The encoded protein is CASSPRGDEQFF.

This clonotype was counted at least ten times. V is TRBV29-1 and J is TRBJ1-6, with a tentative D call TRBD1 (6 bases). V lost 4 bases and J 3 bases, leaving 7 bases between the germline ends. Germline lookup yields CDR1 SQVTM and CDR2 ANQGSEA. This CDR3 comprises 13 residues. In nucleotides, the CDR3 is TGCAGCGTTGGGACAGACTATAATTCACCCCTCCACTTT. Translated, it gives CSVGTDYNSPLHF.

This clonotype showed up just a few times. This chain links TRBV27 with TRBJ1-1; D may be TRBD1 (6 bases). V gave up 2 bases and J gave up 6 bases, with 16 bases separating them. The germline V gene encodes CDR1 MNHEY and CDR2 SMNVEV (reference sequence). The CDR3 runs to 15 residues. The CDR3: CASSLVAGAKPEAFF. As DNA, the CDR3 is TGTGCCAGCAGTTTAGTTGCAGGGGCCAAGCCTGAAGCTTTCTTT.

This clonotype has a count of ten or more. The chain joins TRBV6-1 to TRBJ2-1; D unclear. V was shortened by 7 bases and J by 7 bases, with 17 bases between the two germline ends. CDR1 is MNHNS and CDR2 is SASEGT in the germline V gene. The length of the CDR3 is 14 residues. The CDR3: CASNPMNTRNEQFF. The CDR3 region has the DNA TGTGCCAGCAATCCTATGAACACGAGGAATGAGCAGTTCTTC.

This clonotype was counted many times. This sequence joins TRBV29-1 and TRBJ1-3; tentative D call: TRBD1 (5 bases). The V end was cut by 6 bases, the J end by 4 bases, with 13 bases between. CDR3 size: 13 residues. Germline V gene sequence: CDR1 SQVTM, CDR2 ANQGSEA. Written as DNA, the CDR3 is TGCAGCGTCAACGGGGCTTCAGGAAACACCATATATTTT. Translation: CSVNGASGNTIYF.